These 29 T cell receptor beta chains were all obtained from the same sample, sequenced in a study of blood T cells in healthy people across ages. Primers used in a second PCR of roughly 6 to 11 cycles were a sample-barcoded 5' primer and a J-beta primer mix. TCRdb analysed the 5' RACE reads with MiXCR anew, one entry per CDR3 protein. The table shows 1,800,000 or so distinct CDR3 sequences, with roughly 43% occurring only once. The material sequenced was blood. The receptors derive from a human donor in good health.

This clonotype appeared a few times. The J gene is TRBJ1-2, the V gene TRBV7-2; 12 bases agree with TRBD1. The germline gives CDR1 SGHTA, CDR2 FQGNSA. With V trimmed by 5 bases and J by 4 bases, 11 bases remained unmatched. There are 17 residues in the CDR3. CDR3 region: CASSPGGTGGRSYGYTF. The CDR3 DNA reads TGTGCCAGCAGCCCCGGGGGGACAGGGGGCCGAAGCTATGGCTACACCTTC.

V and J are TRBV28 and TRBJ2-5; TRBD2 matches 10 bases. Germline values: CDR1 MDHEN, CDR2 SYDVKM. J lost 10 bases, V lost 7 bases, and 12 bases had no gene match. The CDR3 runs to 14 residues. CDR3 residues: CASTIAGGGVVQYF. In DNA form, the CDR3 reads TGTGCCAGCACTATAGCGGGGGGAGGGGTGGTCCAGTACTTC. The whole variable domain, remainder taken from reference TRBV28 and TRBJ2-5, is DVKVTQSSRYLVKRTGEKVFLECVQDMDHENMFWYRQDPGLGLRLIYFSYDVKMKEKGDIPEGYSVSREKKERFSLILESASTNQTSMYLCASTIAGGGVVQYFGPGTRLLVL.

This clonotype has only a few counts. J is TRBJ2-1 and V is TRBV7-9; TRBD2 matches at 8 bases. V lost 5 bases, J lost 4 bases, and 13 bases stayed unmatched. The CDR3 runs 17 residues. Germline V gene data show CDR1 as SEHNR and CDR2 as FQNEAQ (reference sequence). CDR3 in amino acids: CASSPGHLAGLYNEQFF. The DNA for the CDR3 is TGTGCCAGCAGCCCGGGCCATTTAGCGGGGCTATACAATGAGCAGTTCTTC.

This rearrangement joins TRBV7-6 to TRBJ1-2; 10 nucleotides align to TRBD1. Germline assignment: CDR1 SGHVS and CDR2 FNYEAQ. This CDR3 has 20 amino acids. The junction had 18 bases not matched to a gene; V was cut back by 2 bases and J by 3 bases. The CDR3 reads CASSLSPGTGVVEIDYGYTF. The CDR3 coding sequence is TGTGCCAGCAGCTTATCTCCCGGGACAGGGGTTGTGGAGATCGACTATGGCTACACCTTC.

J is TRBJ1-5 and V is TRBV12-3 or TRBV12-4; D unresolved. V lost 9 bases and J lost 5, with 11 bases in between. The CDR3 has 12 amino acids. For the CDR3, the DNA is TGTGCCAGTCAGGCATTTTATCAGCCCCAGCATTTT. Its translation: CASQAFYQPQHF.

The genes are TRBV18 and TRBJ2-4, with D possibly being TRBD2 (5 bases). The germline gives CDR1 KGHSH, CDR2 LQKENI. The CDR3 contains 14 residues. V was cut by 3 bases and J by 5 bases, with 11 bases left in between. CDR3 sequence (DNA): TGTGCCAGCTCACCCCTCGCGGGTGAAAACATTCAGTACTTC. This encodes CASSPLAGENIQYF.

This clonotype has only one observation. This rearrangement joins TRBV4-3 to TRBJ2-1; no firm D call. CDR3 length equals 15 residues. Trimming shortened V by 1 base and J by 3 bases, and 10 bases separated the two germline ends. Germline loops: CDR1 LGHNA, CDR2 YSLEER. The CDR3 sequence is CASSQAQQNYNEQFF. The CDR3 DNA sequence: TGCGCCAGCAGCCAAGCCCAGCAGAACTACAATGAGCAGTTCTTC.

Remarks on this clonotype: This may be a read error, as it is one base from a much larger clone. The V gene is TRBV29-1, the J gene TRBJ2-6; D might be TRBD1 (5 bases). The CDR3 is 13 amino acids. Germline V lookup: CDR1 SQVTM, CDR2 ANQGSEA. The CDR3 DNA is TGCAGCGTTACCTACTCTGGGGCCAACGCCCTGACTTTC. The encoded protein is CSVTYSGANALTF.

This clonotype was observed a handful of times. This sequence joins TRBV9 and TRBJ2-1; the D call may be TRBD1 or TRBD2 (6 bases each). From germline, CDR1 is SGDLS and CDR2 YYNGEE. Trimming took off 0 bases at V and 13 bases at J, with 20 bases between the two ends. This CDR3 contains 15 residues. CDR3 sequence: CASSVDFISGGPQFF. DNA for the CDR3: TGTGCCAGCAGCGTAGATTTTATTTCCGGGGGCCCCCAGTTCTTC.

This clonotype came up a few times. The chain is built from TRBV6-6 and TRBJ2-5; 8 nucleotides match TRBD1. V lost 5 bases and J lost 4; bases outside the gene matches: 9. The CDR3 is made up of 15 amino acids. Germline loops: CDR1 MNHNY, CDR2 SVGAGI (reference sequence). In DNA form, the CDR3 reads TGTGCCAGCAGTACATTAAGACAGGGGCGAGAGACCCAGTACTTC. As protein: CASSTLRQGRETQYF.

This clonotype was found many times. This chain joins TRBV6-1 and TRBJ2-3, with no clear D. CDR1 MNHNS and CDR2 SASEGT come from the germline V gene. With 1 base removed from V and 4 bases from J, the gap between germline ends came to 6 bases. The CDR3 is made up of 13 amino acids. Here the CDR3 reads CASSEVFADTQYF. CDR3 nucleotide sequence: TGTGCCAGCAGTGAAGTGTTCGCAGATACGCAGTATTTT.

This clonotype was observed a handful of times. The chain is built from TRBV20-1 and TRBJ1-2; D call uncertain. Trimming stripped 5 bases from V and 4 bases from J, with 14 bases between. This CDR3 comprises 13 residues. Germline V gene sequence: CDR1 DFQATT, CDR2 SNEGSKA (reference sequence). CDR3 coding DNA: TGCAGTGCTCCCCGTTCAGAATTCTATGGCTACACCTTC. Translating gives CSAPRSEFYGYTF.

This clonotype was found a few times. J is TRBJ2-7 and V is TRBV19; 9 bases are shared with TRBD1. CDR1 LNHDA and CDR2 SQIVND come from the germline V gene (reference sequence). Losses at the gene ends were 5 bases for V and 3 bases for J; bases not matched to a gene: 5. The CDR3 consists of 14 residues. The CDR3 DNA reads as TGTGCCAGTAGTGAGACAGGGGGGCACTACGAGCAGTACTTC. This sequence encodes CASSETGGHYEQYF. The full variable domain, in which reference TRBV19 and TRBJ2-7 provide the parts outside the CDR3, is DGGITQSPKYLFRKEGQNVTLSCEQNLNHDAMYWYRQDPGQGLRLIYYSQIVNDFQKGDIAEGYSVSREKKESFPLTVTSAQKNPTAFYLCASSETGGHYEQYFGPGTRLTVT.

In this sample, this clonotype turned up a few times. The J gene is TRBJ1-1, the V gene TRBV20-1; 9 nucleotides line up with TRBD1. Germline values: CDR1 DFQATT, CDR2 SNEGSKA (reference sequence). Trimming at V came to 1 base and at J to 7 bases, leaving 7 bases not matched to a gene. The CDR3 length is 14 residues. The CDR3 spells CSARAIQGASEAFF. The CDR3 DNA is TGCAGTGCTAGAGCCATACAGGGGGCAAGTGAAGCTTTCTTT.

The chain recombines TRBV10-3 with TRBJ2-2; D might be TRBD1 or TRBD2, each matching 7 bases. This CDR3 is 14 amino acids long. Germline V gene lookup returns CDR1 ENHRY and CDR2 SYGVKD. V was pared by 7 bases and J by 4 bases, with 13 bases between. CDR3 loop: CAIMGGGRTGELFF. The CDR3, as DNA: TGTGCCATCATGGGAGGGGGCCGCACCGGGGAGCTGTTTTTT.

V usage is TRBV2 and J usage is TRBJ2-3, with D perhaps assigned TRBD1 or TRBD2 (5 bases each). The V end lost 7 bases, the J end lost 2 bases, and 13 bases lay between the germline ends. The CDR3 spans 14 residues. Germline CDR1 reads SNHLY; CDR2 reads FYNNEI. CDR3 loop: CASMKEGFTDTQYF. Written as DNA, the CDR3 is TGTGCCAGCATGAAAGAGGGGTTCACAGATACGCAGTATTTT.

The V call is TRBV13, the J call TRBJ2-3, with TRBD2 matching over 10 bases. Trimming removed 2 bases from V and 6 bases from J; junction bases left unmatched: 5. CDR1 is PRHDT, CDR2 FYEKMQ, per germline (reference sequence). There are 15 residues in the CDR3. The CDR3 nucleotides are TGTGCCAGCAGCTTAATAGCGGGGGGTCCGGATACGCAGTATTTT. Amino acid sequence: CASSLIAGGPDTQYF.

CDR3 region: CSVVKTGGAGAEAFF. In nucleotides, the CDR3 is TGCAGCGTGGTAAAGACAGGGGGCGCGGGGGCTGAAGCTTTCTTT. The rearrangement uses TRBV29-1 and TRBJ1-1, with 10 bases lining up with TRBD1. V was pared by 6 bases and J by 6 bases, with 13 bases of the junction left unmatched. In germline, CDR1 is SQVTM, CDR2 ANQGSEA. The CDR3 extends over 15 amino acids.

The gene calls are TRBV2 and TRBJ2-5; TRBD2 agrees at 11 bases. The CDR3 has 15 residues. Germline V gene lookup returns CDR1 SNHLY and CDR2 FYNNEI. The junction had 8 bases not matched to a gene; V was cut back by 6 bases and J by 5 bases. The CDR3 DNA reads TGTGCCAGCAGACCGACTAGCGGGGTGGTGGAGACCCAGTACTTC. This codes for CASRPTSGVVETQYF. Complete variable domain (other parts from reference TRBV2 and TRBJ2-5): EPEVTQTPSHQVTQMGQEVILRCVPISNHLYFYWYRQILGQKVEFLVSFYNNEISEKSEIFDDQFSVERPDGSNFTLKIRSTKLEDSAMYFCASRPTSGVVETQYFGPGTRLLVL.

The count of this clonotype is one. The chain links TRBV12-3 or TRBV12-4 to TRBJ1-4; D unclear. The CDR3 extends over 12 amino acids. Trimming shortened V by 4 bases and J by 8 bases, and 8 bases separated the two germline ends. The CDR3 sequence is CASSSRWEKLFF. CDR3 sequence (DNA): TGTGCCAGCAGTTCCCGGTGGGAAAAACTGTTTTTT.

This clonotype was seen a few times. The rearrangement joins TRBV9 to TRBJ2-6; the D is unclear. This CDR3 comprises 15 residues. The germline CDR1 and CDR2 sequences are SGDLS and YYNGEE. V shed 0 bases and J shed 3 bases, with 7 bases lying between them. In DNA form, the CDR3 reads TGTGCCAGCAGCGTAGCCAGTAGTGGGGCCAACGTCCTGACTTTC. Residues: CASSVASSGANVLTF. The whole variable domain, filled in from reference TRBV9 and TRBJ2-6, reads DSGVTQTPKHLITATGQRVTLRCSPRSGDLSVYWYQQSLDQGLQFLIQYYNGEERAKGNILERFSAQQFPDLHSELNLSSLELGDSALYFCASSVASSGANVLTFGAGSRLTVL.

The V call is TRBV27, the J call TRBJ2-4; 7 positions match TRBD1. The end of the DNA aligns better with TRBJ2-7, so the J call may be wrong. The CDR3 length is 16 residues. Germline V gene lookup returns CDR1 MNHEY and CDR2 SMNVEV (reference sequence). The CDR3 DNA reads as TGTGCCAGCAGTTTATTAAGACGGACAGGTATTAACGAGCAGTACTTC. It codes for CASSLLRRTGINEQYF.

The chain joins TRBV5-6 to TRBJ2-1; no definite D call. This CDR3 has 11 amino acids. Deletions cut 9 bases from V and 7 bases from J, with 11 bases between. Germline CDR1 reads SGHDT; CDR2 reads YYEEEE. The CDR3, as DNA: TGTGCCACCACTGGTACAAATGAGCAGTTCTTC. This encodes CATTGTNEQFF.

This clonotype was counted a few times. The chain uses TRBV9 and TRBJ1-2; unclear D gene. The CDR3 length is 14 residues. Germline CDR1 SGDLS, CDR2 YYNGEE. The ends were cut back, 0 bases at V and 7 bases at J, with 13 bases in the middle. CDR3 protein: CASSVEPGRPGYTF. In DNA, the CDR3 is TGTGCCAGCAGCGTAGAGCCAGGCCGTCCTGGCTACACCTTC. Full variable domain (missing parts from reference TRBV9 and TRBJ1-2): DSGVTQTPKHLITATGQRVTLRCSPRSGDLSVYWYQQSLDQGLQFLIQYYNGEERAKGNILERFSAQQFPDLHSELNLSSLELGDSALYFCASSVEPGRPGYTFGSGTRLTVV.

This clonotype was seen only a few times. The chain carries TRBV12-3 or TRBV12-4 and TRBJ2-1; TRBD2 matches at 7 bases. The CDR3 runs to 14 residues. V shed 7 bases and J 8 bases; nucleotides not matched to a gene: 11. CDR3 region: CASTVSGSYDEQFF. In nucleotides, the CDR3 is TGTGCCAGCACCGTTAGCGGGTCGTACGATGAGCAGTTCTTC.

This clonotype was found a few times. V usage is TRBV12-3 or TRBV12-4 and J usage is TRBJ2-7; D is uncertain. The CDR3 has 14 residues. Trimming removed 3 bases from V and 0 bases from J, with 9 bases in between. CDR3 nucleotide sequence: TGTGCCAGCAGTTTCTACCGCAGCTCCTACGAGCAGTACTTC. Its protein is CASSFYRSSYEQYF.

This clonotype was counted a few times. This sequence joins TRBV15 and TRBJ2-7; D is unresolved. Germline V CDR1 and CDR2: LNHNV, YYDKDF (reference sequence). The CDR3 runs to 12 residues. V lost 3 bases to trimming and J lost 10 bases, with 13 bases between them. The DNA for the CDR3 is TGTGCCACCAGCAGGGTGTCCGGGTCCCAGTACTTC. Protein sequence: CATSRVSGSQYF.

This clonotype was detected only a few times. The rearrangement joins TRBV29-1 to TRBJ2-1; D ambiguous. This CDR3 is 14 amino acids long. V was pared by 3 bases and J by 3 bases, with 12 bases between. CDR1 and CDR2 from the germline V gene are SQVTM and ANQGSEA. The DNA for the CDR3 is TGCAGCGTTGAGGGGATCCTTATCTACAATGAGCAGTTCTTC. Protein: CSVEGILIYNEQFF.

The chain has TRBV4-1 and TRBJ1-2, with TRBD1 matching 11 bases. J was trimmed by 7 bases and V by 0 bases; bases with no gene match: 4. The CDR3 has 15 amino acids. Germline V gene data show CDR1 as MGHRA and CDR2 as YSYEKL. DNA for the CDR3: TGCGCCAGCAGCCAAGATATGGGACAGGGGGTTGGCTACACCTTC. This sequence encodes CASSQDMGQGVGYTF.